This passage covers 22 T cell receptor beta chains from one sample sequenced in a study of T cell repertoires and HLA-DP antigens. This table comes from immunoSEQ multiplex PCR, and its TCRdb copy is limited to in-frame clones, with some not included. The profile shows about 73,000 clones, about 82% of them singletons. Antigens for these TCRs are unknown. Sequencing was performed on CD4+ T cells from PBMCs. Receptor source: a man aged 55 to 70 in good health and CMV-seronegative.

This rearrangement joins TRBV5-4 to TRBJ1-3, with no clear D. V was trimmed by 0 bases and J by 0 bases, leaving 10 bases between them. Germline V gene sequence: CDR1 SGHNT, CDR2 YYREEE (reference sequence). CDR3 length: 16 residues. CDR3 coding DNA: TGTGCCAGCAGCTTGGATCCGGGCTTCTCTGGAAACACCATATATTTT. This gives the protein CASSLDPGFSGNTIYF.

The chain couples TRBV4-3 to TRBJ1-2; 12 bases match TRBD1. The V segment lost 0 bases and the J segment 6 bases; nucleotides outside the gene matches: 2. CDR3 length equals 15 residues. Germline V gives CDR1 LGHNA, CDR2 YSLEER. The CDR3 is CASSQEGTGGDGYTF. CDR3 in DNA: TGCGCCAGCAGCCAAGAGGGGACAGGGGGCGATGGCTACACCTTC.

V usage is TRBV4-1 and J usage is TRBJ1-1; no firm D call. Germline CDR1 and CDR2: MGHRA and YSYEKL. With 0 bases removed from V and 0 bases from J, the gap between germline ends came to 17 bases. The CDR3 covers 18 residues. In DNA, the CDR3 is TGCGCCAGCAGCCAAGATACTAGGGCTCTGAAAATGAACACTGAAGCTTTCTTT. Amino acid sequence: CASSQDTRALKMNTEAFF.

The V call is TRBV25-1, the J call TRBJ1-1; D is possibly TRBD1 (6 bases). Between the trimmed V and J ends, which lost 3 bases and 3 bases, there was a span of 14 bases. Per the germline V gene, CDR1 is MGHDK and CDR2 is SYGVNS. The CDR3 loop spans 15 amino acids. CDR3 sequence reads: CASSDVSQGHTEAFF. The CDR3 DNA reads TGTGCCAGCAGTGACGTTAGCCAGGGGCACACTGAAGCTTTCTTT.

This clone was detected once. The V and J genes are TRBV6-1 and TRBJ2-1, with TRBD1 identical over 8 bases. Germline V gene data show CDR1 as MNHNS and CDR2 as SASEGT. J lost 0 bases, V lost 3 bases, and 1 base had no gene match. The CDR3 is made up of 15 amino acids. DNA of the CDR3: TGTGCCAGCAGTGATCAGGGGGCCTCCTACAATGAGCAGTTCTTC. Amino acid sequence: CASSDQGASYNEQFF.

The chain has TRBV11-3 and TRBJ2-3, with D unclear. This CDR3 is built from 13 residues. Trimming took 1 base from V and 6 from J, leaving 8 bases between them. Germline V gene sequence: CDR1 SGHNT, CDR2 YENEEA. CDR3 coding DNA: TGTGCCAGCAGCTTAGGGCCCTTGGATACGCAGTATTTT. As protein: CASSLGPLDTQYF.

The V gene is TRBV7-2, the J gene TRBJ1-6; a possible D gene is TRBD1 (5 bases). This CDR3 region has 15 residues. Germline CDR1 is SGHTA and CDR2 is FQGNSA. Trimming took 0 bases from V and 6 from J, leaving 9 bases between them. In nucleotides, the CDR3 is TGTGCCAGCAGCTTAGCGGGGCCGCCTAATTCACCCCTCCACTTT. It yields the protein CASSLAGPPNSPLHF.

The chain is built from TRBV5-1 and TRBJ1-4; D unresolved. The CDR3 loop spans 16 amino acids. Germline CDR1 and CDR2: SGHRS and YFSETQ. V was cut by 3 bases and J by 8 bases, with 20 bases left in between. The CDR3 is CASSSTTWTNLEKLFF. Here the CDR3 DNA reads TGCGCCAGCAGCTCAACAACCTGGACGAATTTGGAAAAACTGTTTTTT. Full variable domain (missing parts from reference TRBV5-1 and TRBJ1-4): KAGVTQTPRYLIKTRGQQVTLSCSPISGHRSVSWYQQTPGQGLQFLFEYFSETQRNKGNFPGRFSGRQFSNSRSEMNVSTLELGDSALYLCASSSTTWTNLEKLFFGSGTQLSVL.

This chain's CDR3 is CASSFLGGTEAFF. The CDR3, as DNA: TGTGCCAGCAGTTTCCTGGGGGGTACTGAAGCTTTCTTT. This chain uses TRBV7-8 with TRBJ1-1; possible D gene TRBD1, 5 bases. Germline loops: CDR1 SGHVS, CDR2 FQNEAQ. V was shortened by 6 bases and J by 5 bases, with 13 bases between the two germline ends. This CDR3 has 13 amino acids.

V gene TRBV6-6 combines with J gene TRBJ1-2, with D tentatively TRBD1 (5 bases). Per germline, CDR1 MNHNY and CDR2 SVGAGI (reference sequence). V lost 6 bases and J 5 bases, leaving 16 bases between the germline ends. The CDR3 runs 14 residues. DNA of the CDR3: TGTGCCAGCAGCCCCGACAGTTCTTGGTATGGCTACACCTTC. As protein: CASSPDSSWYGYTF.

V gene TRBV5-1 combines with J gene TRBJ2-5, with D hard to call. Between the trimmed V and J ends, which lost 0 bases and 0 bases, there was a span of 9 bases. The CDR3 runs to 15 residues. Germline CDR1 reads SGHRS; CDR2 reads YFSETQ. CDR3 nucleotide sequence: TGCGCCAGCAGCTTGGCATCACCCCACCAAGAGACCCAGTACTTC. This encodes CASSLASPHQETQYF.

The chain uses TRBV9 and TRBJ2-5, with D perhaps given as TRBD1 or TRBD2 (6 bases each). The CDR3 runs to 15 residues. CDR1 is SGDLS and CDR2 is YYNGEE in the germline V gene. Deletions cut 0 bases from V and 4 bases from J, with 13 bases between. CDR3: CASSVARGRGETQYF. The CDR3 DNA follows: TGTGCCAGCAGCGTAGCCCGGGGGCGAGGAGAGACCCAGTACTTC.

This chain links TRBV25-1 with TRBJ2-1; perhaps TRBD1 as D (5 bases). Trimming shortened V by 2 bases and J by 7 bases, and 18 bases separated the two germline ends. CDR1 MGHDK and CDR2 SYGVNS come from the germline V gene. The CDR3 has 16 residues. The CDR3 bases are TGTGCCAGCAGTGAACAGTTCCTAATGGGGCGAAATGAGCAGTTCTTC. It codes for CASSEQFLMGRNEQFF.

The chain links TRBV25-1 to TRBJ2-7; no clear D. CDR3 length: 14 amino acids. Germline V gives CDR1 MGHDK, CDR2 SYGVNS. Trimming took off 6 bases at V and 2 bases at J, with 14 bases between the two ends. The CDR3 nucleotides are TGTGCCAGCAGGAATCGAGTCACCCCCTACGAGCAGTACTTC. The encoded protein is CASRNRVTPYEQYF.

The V gene is TRBV11-2, the J gene TRBJ2-1, with D unclear. The V end was cut by 1 base, the J end by 8 bases, with 9 bases between. There are 13 residues in the CDR3. Germline V gene data show CDR1 as SGHAT and CDR2 as FQNNGV. CDR3 in DNA: TGTGCCAGCAGCTTAGGGCAGGTCCATGAGCAGTTCTTC. Protein: CASSLGQVHEQFF.

Only a few counts were recorded for this clone. The chain recombines TRBV4-3 with TRBJ1-6, with no clear D. Germline loops: CDR1 LGHNA, CDR2 YSLEER. The CDR3 runs to 13 residues. V shed 0 bases and J shed 10 bases, with 7 bases lying between them. CDR3 in DNA: TGCGCCAGCAGCCAAGATGGAGGATCACCCCTCCACTTT. It yields the protein CASSQDGGSPLHF.

This clone was picked up one time. The J gene is TRBJ1-1, the V gene TRBV28; D perhaps matches TRBD1 (6 bases). Germline lookup yields CDR1 MDHEN and CDR2 SYDVKM. V dropped 2 bases and J dropped 8 bases, with 9 bases sitting between them. The CDR3 loop spans 12 amino acids. In DNA form, the CDR3 reads TGTGCCAGCAGTTTAACCCAGGGGGAAGCTTTCTTT. It is translated as CASSLTQGEAFF.

The V and J genes are TRBV5-6 and TRBJ2-2, with a possible D match to TRBD1 (6 bases). Trimming cost V 0 bases and J 7 bases, with 16 bases left between them. CDR3 length equals 16 residues. Germline CDR1 and CDR2: SGHDT and YYEEEE. The CDR3 protein is CASSLGLGIRGGELFF. As DNA, the CDR3 is TGTGCCAGCAGCTTGGGACTGGGAATCAGGGGCGGGGAGCTGTTTTTT.

This chain connects TRBV9 to TRBJ2-1; tentatively, D is TRBD1 (6 bases). Germline values: CDR1 SGDLS, CDR2 YYNGEE. This CDR3 contains 13 residues. V was shortened by 2 bases and J by 9 bases, with 12 bases between the two germline ends. CDR3 sequence reads: CASSVNRDTEQFF. In nucleotides, the CDR3 is TGTGCCAGCAGCGTGAACCGGGACACTGAGCAGTTCTTC.

This clone was counted a single time. The chain links TRBV2 to TRBJ2-3, with D unclear. The CDR3 has 11 residues. V gave up 2 bases and J gave up 6 bases, with 3 bases separating them. CDR1 is SNHLY and CDR2 is FYNNEI in the germline V gene. CDR3 DNA: TGTGCCAGCAGTGAATACGATACGCAGTATTTT. This codes for CASSEYDTQYF.

The chain links TRBV27 to TRBJ1-2; the D gene is possibly TRBD1 (5 bases). V was trimmed by 5 bases and J by 4 bases, leaving 14 bases between them. Germline-derived CDR1 and CDR2 are MNHEY and SMNVEV (reference sequence). This CDR3 has 14 amino acids. CDR3 coding DNA: TGTGCCAGCAGTCAGTCGGGGGGATCCTATGGCTACACCTTC. As protein: CASSQSGGSYGYTF.

The chain has TRBV29-1 and TRBJ1-2; perhaps TRBD1 as D (5 bases). V was shortened by 0 bases and J by 13 bases, with 9 bases between the two germline ends. CDR3 length equals 10 residues. Germline CDR1 SQVTM, CDR2 ANQGSEA. This CDR3 reads CSVEEGVGTF. The CDR3 coding sequence is TGCAGCGTTGAAGAAGGGGTGGGCACCTTC.